One sample yielded the 10 T cell receptor beta chains listed below, sequenced in a study of shared clonotypes between healthy human individuals. In the naive CD8 group, cells lacked CD45RO and were positively selected for CCR7, so terminally differentiated effector memory CD45RA+ cells were left out. This table comes from immunoSEQ multiplex PCR, and its TCRdb copy is limited to in-frame clones, with some not included. The profile shows hundreds of thousands of clones, around 95% of them singletons. Input material: naive CD8+ T cells sorted from blood. The origin of the receptors is a woman under 40 in good health.

V gene TRBV9 combines with J gene TRBJ2-2, with D possibly TRBD2 on 6 matching bases. Germline lookup yields CDR1 SGDLS and CDR2 YYNGEE. CDR3 length: 14 amino acids. V lost 4 bases to trimming and J lost 6 bases, with 13 bases between them. The DNA for the CDR3 is TGTGCCAGCAGCCCCCGGGGAGGCTCCGGGGAGCTGTTTTTT. The encoded protein is CASSPRGGSGELFF. Supplemented by reference TRBV9 and TRBJ2-2, the full variable domain reads DSGVTQTPKHLITATGQRVTLRCSPRSGDLSVYWYQQSLDQGLQFLIQYYNGEERAKGNILERFSAQQFPDLHSELNLSSLELGDSALYFCASSPRGGSGELFFGEGSRLTVL.

The chain recombines TRBV7-2 with TRBJ2-5; no clear D gene. This CDR3 comprises 18 residues. Trimming pared 2 bases from V and 1 base from J, leaving 20 bases between. Germline CDR1 SGHTA, CDR2 FQGNSA. CDR3 in amino acids: CASSLPRLPTSAQETQYF. DNA for the CDR3: TGTGCCAGCAGCTTACCCAGGCTACCCACATCTGCCCAAGAGACCCAGTACTTC.

The J gene is TRBJ2-1, the V gene TRBV29-1; 7 bases map to TRBD1. The CDR3 has 16 amino acids. V gave up 3 bases and J gave up 0 bases; unmatched junction bases: 8. Looked up from germline, CDR1 is SQVTM and CDR2 is ANQGSEA. The CDR3 loop reads CSVDPLDRSSYNEQFF. CDR3 nucleotide sequence: TGCAGCGTTGACCCGCTGGACAGGAGCTCCTACAATGAGCAGTTCTTC.

The chain uses TRBV4-2 and TRBJ1-4, with D unresolved. Germline V lookup: CDR1 LGHNA, CDR2 YNFKEQ. Trimming took 2 bases from V and 8 from J, leaving 9 bases between them. CDR3 size: 13 residues. The CDR3 bases are TGTGCCAGCAGCCAAAGCGACCGGGAAAAACTGTTTTTT. This encodes CASSQSDREKLFF.

The chain links TRBV6-6 to TRBJ2-2; D not resolved. The germline CDR1 and CDR2 sequences are MNHNY and SVGAGI (reference sequence). This CDR3 comprises 16 residues. Trimming shortened V by 0 bases and J by 7 bases, and 15 bases separated the two germline ends. The CDR3 bases are TGTGCCAGCAGTTACTCGTCGGCGCAGAGGAGCGGGGAGCTGTTTTTT. It is translated as CASSYSSAQRSGELFF.

The chain couples TRBV4-1 to TRBJ1-1; D is ambiguous. The CDR3 is 16 amino acids. Germline-derived CDR1 and CDR2 are MGHRA and YSYEKL. V was clipped by 3 bases and J by 1 base, with 15 bases between them. This chain's CDR3 is CASSQVWRHKNTEAFF. DNA for the CDR3: TGCGCCAGCAGCCAGGTATGGCGGCACAAGAACACTGAAGCTTTCTTT.

The chain uses TRBV9 and TRBJ2-3; D gene ambiguous. Looked up from germline, CDR1 is SGDLS and CDR2 is YYNGEE. V gave up 0 bases and J gave up 8 bases, with 10 bases separating them. The length of the CDR3 is 13 residues. CDR3 bases: TGTGCCAGCAGCGTAGTTGAGGACCCTACGCAGTATTTT. It translates to CASSVVEDPTQYF.

The chain employs TRBV2 and TRBJ2-7, with D unclear. V lost 2 bases to trimming and J lost 7 bases, with 12 bases between them. CDR1 is SNHLY, CDR2 FYNNEI, per germline. The CDR3 runs 13 residues. CDR3 amino acids: CASSEFRLWEQYF. The CDR3 DNA reads TGTGCCAGCAGTGAATTTAGACTCTGGGAGCAGTACTTC.

V gene TRBV29-1 combines with J gene TRBJ2-7, with D possibly being TRBD2 (5 bases). Trimming left V 3 bases short and J 1 base short, with 13 bases between. This CDR3 has 14 residues. Germline V lookup: CDR1 SQVTM, CDR2 ANQGSEA. This chain's CDR3 is CSVERESGSYEQYF. CDR3 DNA sequence: TGCAGCGTTGAGAGAGAAAGCGGATCCTACGAGCAGTACTTC.

This chain uses TRBV28 with TRBJ2-5, with a possible D match to TRBD2 (5 bases). With the DNA end fitting TRBJ2-7 better, the J assignment may be wrong. The CDR3 spans 16 residues. Per germline, CDR1 MDHEN and CDR2 SYDVKM. The CDR3 protein is CASSLWVGSGYYEQYF. CDR3 nucleotide sequence: TGTGCCAGCAGTTTATGGGTGGGAAGCGGCTACTACGAGCAGTACTTC.